This T cell receptor beta chain appears in the sequencing data of a study of T cells after yellow fever vaccination (dated by TCRdb to the late 2010s). Study-wide context: The SMART-Seq v4 Ultra Low Input RNA kit was used to prepare libraries from fractions with low cell numbers. To follow T-cell clones before and after both primary and booster YFV17D yellow fever vaccination, bulk TCR alpha and beta repertoires underwent longitudinal sequencing. Two healthy male donors made up the cohort, one aged 18 to 30 years and the other aged 30 to 40 years. Bulk PBMC replicates and cell subsets were isolated from blood drawn at multiple timepoints before and after both primary and secondary immunization. The paper as a whole reports these results and caveats: Most clones expanded after primary vaccination (96% of CD4 and about 85% of CD8) were re-detected after the booster, suggesting that broad memory maintenance occurred. A small share of clonotypes was detected in both CD4 and CD8 compartments, with the overlap likely arising from convergent recombination. Compared with the primary T-cell response, the secondary T-cell response was weaker but faster, peaking on day 5 rather than day 15. Computational filtering was required because FACS-sorted repertoires could contain abundant contaminating clonotypes from the bulk population. Only two donors were included in the study, so the extent to which the findings can be generalized is limited.

About this clonotype itself: The target of this receptor is not known. Base qualities are not at hand, and no much larger clone is one base apart.

Based on the germline V gene, the CDR1 and CDR2 sequences are KGHSH and LQKENI. Spanning cysteine to phenylalanine, the CDR3 consists of 16 amino acids. CDR3 DNA only is kept here, 48 bases in frame from base 1. The junction shows trimming of 1 base on V and 4 bases on J, plus 13 bases between the germline ends. In the paper's terms, the treatment or condition label means: live attenuated yellow fever vaccine strain. PBMCs were isolated from peripheral blood using a standard Ficoll-Paque protocol. Dynabeads CD4 and CD8 positive selection kits were used to isolate CD4 and CD8 T-cell fractions. TriZol was used to extract RNA from bulk PBMCs, from CD4 and CD8 fractions, and from dextramer-positive and dextramer-negative fractions. Sequenced on an Illumina NovaSeq 6000. TCR cDNA was synthesized by 5'RACE template switching, which introduced a universal primer site and unique molecular identifiers. cDNA synthesis was primed from both the TCR alpha and TCR beta constant segments. Library amplification involved two PCR steps, and the second step added sample barcodes and sequencing adapters. Sequencing of the libraries was done on either Illumina HiSeq 2500 (2x100 bp) or NovaSeq (2x150 bp). Per the original workflow: MIGEC handled demultiplexing of reads and collapsing into UMI consensus sequences, while MiXCR performed V(D)J alignment. Clonotypes responding to the vaccine were identified with edgeR on replicate PBMC samples, with the criteria of FDR below 0.01 and a log2 fold change above 5 up to day 15. Each bulk clonotype was labeled CD4 or CD8 based on which sequenced repertoire, CD4 or CD8, contained the clonotype at higher abundance. TCRdb cleaned the public reads at Q25 with fastp, built clones with MiXCR and kept in-frame beta chains. Records with the same CDR3 protein are collapsed into one entry carrying the most frequent genes and DNA. It is TCRdb's table, rather than the study itself, that gives the V and J calls and clone size. The sample records some 320,000 distinct CDR3 sequences, around 11% of which are singletons. 3% to 3.5% of the sample comes from the top ten.

This sequence was found in a man younger than 35 who received the YFV17D yellow fever vaccine. The chain links TRBV18 with TRBJ1-4; the D gene is perhaps TRBD1, from 5 matching bases. The sequencing used CD4+ T cells sorted from PBMCs, collected 45 days after the yellow fever booster vaccination. The sequenced DNA is TGTGCCAGCTCACCACAGGGGAAATCGCATAATGAAAAACTGTTTTTT. Protein translation: CASSPQGKSHNEKLFF. Where the CDR3 stops, the reference TRBV18 and TRBJ1-4 genes take over; the full variable domain is NAGVMQNPRHLVRRRGQEARLRCSPMKGHSHVYWYRQLPEEGLKFMVYLQKENIIDESGMPKERFSAEFPKEGPSILRIQQVVRGDSAAYFCASSPQGKSHNEKLFFGSGTQLSVL.